This T cell receptor (beta chain) was sequenced for a study of cytomegalovirus exposure and HLA in healthy donors. Study-level results: Later analysis identified a missense DCLRE1C variant that was linked to TCR beta V- and J-gene trimming. HLA allele associations emerged for 17,000 or so TCR beta sequences in a later analysis, at 0.05 false discovery rate.

Trimming removed 6 bases at V and 5 bases at J, with 14 bases between. The CDR3 totals 13 residues. Germline V gene data show CDR1 as MNHNS and CDR2 as SASEGT. About this clone itself: As yet, its antigen is unknown.

Vbeta (60) and Jbeta (13) primers were used in the PCR. Assay: immunoSEQ multiplex PCR; the TCRdb copy retains only in-frame clones and omits some. The sample has around 130,000 clones, roughly 80% seen once. The clonotype comes from a boy aged 5-17 years in good health and CMV-seronegative. V usage is TRBV6-1 and J usage is TRBJ2-7, with no clear D. Sequencing was done on a sample of PBMCs. In nucleotides, the CDR3 is TGTGCCAGCAGATTTCGGAGCGACCACGAGCAGTACTTC. Protein sequence: CASRFRSDHEQYF.